A single sample gave rise to the 9 T cell receptor beta chains below, sequenced in a study of T cell repertoires in cytomegalovirus infection. Their antigens are not known. TCRdb recomputed calls from the reads with MiXCR, one row per CDR3 protein. In the table there are around 70,000 distinct CDR3 sequences, roughly 28% of which are singletons. The sequenced sample was CD8+ T cells from cultured PBMCs, obtained from culture after CMV antigen stimulation. These TCRs come from a human donor in good health (CMV status not recorded). Some clones in this sample may be carry-over from other donors' samples.

The chain links TRBV6-2 or TRBV6-3 to TRBJ1-5, with TRBD1 identical over 7 bases. The junction had 5 bases not matched to a gene; V was cut back by 2 bases and J by 7 bases. The length of the CDR3 is 14 residues. The germline gives CDR1 MNHEY, CDR2 SVGEGT. The chain's CDR3 is CASSYLQGTQPQHF. CDR3 nucleotide sequence: TGTGCCAGCAGTTACCTACAGGGGACCCAGCCCCAGCATTTT.

This clonotype has ten or more counts. The chain couples TRBV30 to TRBJ1-1, with 8 bases fitting TRBD1. The germline gives CDR1 GTSNPN, CDR2 SVGIG (reference sequence). V was pared by 4 bases and J by 1 base, with 5 bases of the junction left unmatched. This CDR3 contains 14 residues. CDR3 DNA: TGTGCCTGGACAGGGGGCAGTTGGAACACTGAAGCTTTCTTT. Protein: CAWTGGSWNTEAFF.

The CDR3 reads CASSYRSRSTYEQYF. CDR3 coding DNA: TGTGCCAGCAGTTACAGGTCCAGGTCCACCTACGAGCAGTACTTC. The chain uses TRBV6-2 or TRBV6-3 and TRBJ2-7; D is uncertain. The germline V gene encodes CDR1 MNHEY and CDR2 SVGEGT. V gave up 2 bases and J gave up 2 bases, with 13 bases separating them. The CDR3 loop spans 15 amino acids.

This clonotype has just a few counts. The chain combines TRBV12-3 or TRBV12-4 with TRBJ1-2, with unresolved D. Trimming left V 0 bases short and J 4 bases short, with 12 bases between. The CDR3 totals 15 residues. The CDR3 sequence is CASSLASVGFYGYTF. The CDR3 DNA sequence: TGTGCCAGCAGTTTAGCCAGTGTCGGATTCTATGGCTACACCTTC.

This clonotype was detected ten times or more. The rearrangement uses TRBV7-3 and TRBJ2-2; D is perhaps TRBD2 (6 bases). The V end was cut by 3 bases, the J end by 7 bases, with 15 bases between. Germline V gene sequence: CDR1 SGHTA, CDR2 FQGTGA. The CDR3 is 15 amino acids. The CDR3 region has the DNA TGTGCCAGCAGCTTTGAAGGCGGGGATGGCGGGGAGCTGTTTTTT. It encodes CASSFEGGDGGELFF.

In its sample, this clonotype ranks as medium-sized (0.01 to 0.1%). The chain is built from TRBV7-8 and TRBJ2-2; a possible D gene is TRBD2 (6 bases). The CDR3 totals 16 residues. Germline V gene lookup returns CDR1 SGHVS and CDR2 FQNEAQ. V lost 4 bases to trimming and J lost 2 bases, with 14 bases between them. In DNA, the CDR3 is TGTGCCAGCAGCTCTACTCGGGGGTTAAACACCGGGGAGCTGTTTTTT. This codes for CASSSTRGLNTGELFF. The whole variable domain, filled in from reference TRBV7-8 and TRBJ2-2, reads GAGVSQSPRYKVAKRGQDVALRCDPISGHVSLFWYQQALGQGPEFLTYFQNEAQLDKSGLPSDRFFAERPEGSVSTLKIQRTQQEDSAVYLCASSSTRGLNTGELFFGEGSRLTVL.

Remarks on this clonotype: One end of the junction is discordant with germline, which a read error may explain. The rearrangement uses TRBV7-8 and TRBJ1-1, with TRBD1 as a possible D gene (6 bases). This CDR3 is built from 14 residues. The germline V gene has CDR1 SGHVS and CDR2 FQNEAQ. The CDR3 DNA reads as TGTACCAGCAGCTTAGAGACAGGGAACACTGAAGCTTTCTTT. Protein product: CTSSLETGNTEAFF.

The chain links TRBV3-1 to TRBJ1-1, with D tentatively TRBD1 (5 bases). This CDR3 spans 13 amino acids. Per germline, CDR1 LGHDT and CDR2 YNNKEL (reference sequence). The V end lost 2 bases, the J end lost 6 bases, and 10 bases lay between the germline ends. The CDR3 bases are TGTGCCAGCAGCCAACGTATAGGGGCTGAAGCTTTCTTT. Translation: CASSQRIGAEAFF.

This clonotype was seen only a few times. This chain connects TRBV27 to TRBJ2-5; D may be TRBD1 (5 bases). Trimming stripped 2 bases from V and 0 bases from J, with 7 bases between. The CDR3 is 14 amino acids. The germline V gene encodes CDR1 MNHEY and CDR2 SMNVEV (reference sequence). The CDR3 protein is CASSLVGDQETQYF. In DNA form, the CDR3 reads TGTGCCAGCAGTTTAGTAGGGGACCAAGAGACCCAGTACTTC.